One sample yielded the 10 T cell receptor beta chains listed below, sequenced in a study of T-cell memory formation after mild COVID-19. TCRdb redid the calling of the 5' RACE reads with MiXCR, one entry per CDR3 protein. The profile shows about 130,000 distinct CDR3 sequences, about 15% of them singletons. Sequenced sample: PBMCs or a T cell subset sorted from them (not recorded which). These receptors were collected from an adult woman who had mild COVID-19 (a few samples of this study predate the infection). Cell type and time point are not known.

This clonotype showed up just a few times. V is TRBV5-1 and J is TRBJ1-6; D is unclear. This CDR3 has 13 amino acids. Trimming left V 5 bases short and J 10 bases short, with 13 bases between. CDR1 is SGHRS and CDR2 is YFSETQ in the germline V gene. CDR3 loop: CASRTSERSPLHF. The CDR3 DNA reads TGCGCCAGCAGGACGTCAGAGAGATCACCCCTCCACTTT.

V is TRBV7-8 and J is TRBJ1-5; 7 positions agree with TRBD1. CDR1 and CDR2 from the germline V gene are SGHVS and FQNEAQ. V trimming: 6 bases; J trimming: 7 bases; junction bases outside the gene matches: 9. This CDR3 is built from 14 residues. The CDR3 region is CASSSDRDRQPQHF. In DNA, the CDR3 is TGTGCCAGCAGTTCCGACAGGGATCGACAGCCCCAGCATTTT.

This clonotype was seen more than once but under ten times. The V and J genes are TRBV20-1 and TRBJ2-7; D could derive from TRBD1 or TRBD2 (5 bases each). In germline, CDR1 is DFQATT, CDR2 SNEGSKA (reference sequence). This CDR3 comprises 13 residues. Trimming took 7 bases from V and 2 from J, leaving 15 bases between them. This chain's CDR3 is CSVRGARAYEQYF. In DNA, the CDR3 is TGCAGTGTCCGAGGGGCTCGAGCCTACGAGCAGTACTTC.

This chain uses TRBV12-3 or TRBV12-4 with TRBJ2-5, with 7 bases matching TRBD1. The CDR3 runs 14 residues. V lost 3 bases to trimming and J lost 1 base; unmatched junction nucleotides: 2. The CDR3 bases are TGTGCCAGCAGTTTGGGACAGTTCCAAGAGACCCAGTACTTC. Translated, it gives CASSLGQFQETQYF.

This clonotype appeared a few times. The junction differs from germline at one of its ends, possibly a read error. CDR3 nucleotides: TGTGCCGCGCGGGGGCCCTCGGGACAGGGTCCCGTCGAGGAGAACTTC. Translating it yields CAARGPSGQGPVEENF. This chain uses TRBV10-3 with TRBJ2-7, with 9 bases aligning to TRBD1. This CDR3 contains 16 residues. Germline-derived CDR1 and CDR2 are ENHRY and SYGVKD.

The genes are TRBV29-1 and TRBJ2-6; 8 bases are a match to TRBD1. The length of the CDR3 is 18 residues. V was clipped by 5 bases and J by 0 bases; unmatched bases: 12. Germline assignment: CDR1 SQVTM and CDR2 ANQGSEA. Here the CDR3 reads CSVLDTGTGTSGANVLTF. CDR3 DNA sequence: TGCAGCGTTCTAGACACCGGGACAGGCACCTCTGGGGCCAACGTCCTGACTTTC.

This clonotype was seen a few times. DNA for the CDR3: TGTGCCAGCAGCCCCGTAGGGTGGATAAGCAATCAGCCCCAGCATTTT. Amino acids: CASSPVGWISNQPQHF. This rearrangement joins TRBV7-8 to TRBJ1-5; the D is unclear. The germline CDR1 and CDR2 sequences are SGHVS and FQNEAQ. Trimming shortened V by 5 bases and J by 1 base, and 15 bases separated the two germline ends. The CDR3 spans 16 residues.

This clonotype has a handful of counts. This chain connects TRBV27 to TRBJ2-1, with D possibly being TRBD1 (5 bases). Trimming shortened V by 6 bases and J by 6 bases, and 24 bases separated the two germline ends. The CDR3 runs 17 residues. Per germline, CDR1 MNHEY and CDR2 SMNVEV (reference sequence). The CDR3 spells CASSPKLQGFPPNEQFF. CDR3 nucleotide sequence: TGTGCCAGCAGCCCAAAGCTCCAGGGATTCCCCCCCAATGAGCAGTTCTTC.

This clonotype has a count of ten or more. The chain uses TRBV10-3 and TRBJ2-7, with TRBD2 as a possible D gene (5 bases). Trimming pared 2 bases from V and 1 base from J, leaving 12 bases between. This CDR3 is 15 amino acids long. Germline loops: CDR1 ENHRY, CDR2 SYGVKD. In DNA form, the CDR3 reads TGTGCCATCAGTGAGGTCCCTAGCTTGTCCTACGAGCAGTACTTC. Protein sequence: CAISEVPSLSYEQYF.

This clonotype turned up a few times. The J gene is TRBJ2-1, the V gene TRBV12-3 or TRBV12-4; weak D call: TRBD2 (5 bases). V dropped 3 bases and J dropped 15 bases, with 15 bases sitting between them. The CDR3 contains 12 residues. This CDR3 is CASSFSGERGFF. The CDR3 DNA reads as TGTGCCAGCAGTTTTTCCGGGGAGCGTGGGTTCTTC.